Detailed here is one TCR beta chain. Its target is unknown. This specimen belongs to a study of T-cell reconstitution after alpha-beta-depleted transplantation in children. Notes on the study in general: Surviving recipient cells, namely T cells and thymic progenitors, were the source of high day-60 TCRbeta diversity in some patients.

This CDR3 region has 16 residues. Unmatched junction bases numbered 10, after V lost 6 bases and J lost 3 bases. The germline CDR1 and CDR2 sequences are ENHRY and SYGVKD. Unique molecular identifiers were built into the TCRbeta library. TCRdb independently ran MiXCR on the PCR reads; one entry per CDR3 protein. In the table there are about 540,000 distinct CDR3 sequences, more than 20% of which are singletons. The receptor's source is a boy younger than two with Wiskott-Aldrich syndrome, due to receive a stem cell transplant. This chain joins TRBV10-3 and TRBJ1-1; 10 bases map to TRBD1. The sample here was PBMCs, taken before TCRalphabeta/CD19-depleted stem cell transplant. This CDR3 reads CAISTVWTGGDTEAFF. DNA for the CDR3: TGTGCCATCAGCACCGTTTGGACAGGGGGGGACACTGAAGCTTTCTTT.